The clone carrying this TCR beta chain appeared a few times. V dropped 1 base and J dropped 4 bases, with 12 bases sitting between them. Germline loops: CDR1 SGHTA, CDR2 FQGNSA. The CDR3 runs 15 residues. Clones were sequenced by immunoSEQ multiplex PCR, and TCRdb holds only the in-frame ones, with some missing. The table includes 200,000 to 250,000 clones, approximately 80% detected once. These data belong to a study of blood T cell repertoires in COVID-19. Sequencing used peripheral blood. The chain recombines TRBV7-2 with TRBJ2-3, with no clear D. The receptor was derived from a woman aged 55 to 70 who had recovered from COVID-19. Here the CDR3 DNA reads TGTGCCAGCAGCTTAGAACATAGCCGGCCAGATACGCAGTATTTT. This gives the protein CASSLEHSRPDTQYF.